This T cell receptor beta chain was obtained from a study of T cells in localized non-small cell lung cancer. The CDR3 spans 14 residues. CDR1 SGHDT and CDR2 YYEEEE come from the germline V gene. The V gene lost 4 bases and the J gene lost 0 bases, with 11 bases spanning the gap. To note about this clone: Its antigen is as yet unknown.

Sequencing used immunoSEQ multiplex PCR; TCRdb keeps in-frame clones, though not all of them. Altogether approximately 100,000 clones are present, roughly 93% being singletons, with the ten largest covering roughly 4.3%. Points from the study as a whole: Median detection of top 100 tumor clones in adjacent lung was about 52 clones. There was higher T cell clonality in uninvolved adjacent lung than in tumor, and it was highest there. Higher blood T cell density went with longer overall survival. The study sequenced only one region of the tumor. As a result, intratumor heterogeneity could not be excluded and remains possible.

V gene TRBV5-6 combines with J gene TRBJ2-7; no reliable D call. Here the sequenced sample was PBMCs, taken before any cancer treatment. This receptor was taken from a woman between 35 and 70 years old with stage II squamous cell lung carcinoma. CDR3 loop: CASSPGRSSYEQYF. The CDR3 nucleotides read TGTGCCAGCAGCCCCGGTCGTAGCTCCTACGAGCAGTACTTC.